Presented here are 17 T cell receptor beta chains from one specimen sequenced in a study of control samples from healthy donors and cancer patients. TCRdb's table, derived via immunoSEQ multiplex PCR, lists solely in-frame clones and lacks some. Of approximately 150,000 clones in the sample, approximately 94% were seen once. Sequenced sample: PBMCs. Receptors were obtained from a man aged 60 to 69 with colorectal cancer.

This sequence joins TRBV5-5 and TRBJ2-5; TRBD2 matches at 7 bases. The trim removed 3 bases at V and 3 bases at J, leaving 2 bases unmatched. The CDR3 extends over 13 amino acids. Germline CDR1 SGHKS, CDR2 YYEKEE (reference sequence). CDR3 sequence: CASSWGGEETQYF. The DNA of the CDR3 is TGTGCCAGCAGCTGGGGGGGAGAAGAGACCCAGTACTTC. Supplemented by reference TRBV5-5 and TRBJ2-5, the full variable domain reads DAGVTQSPTHLIKTRGQQVTLRCSPISGHKSVSWYQQVLGQGPQFIFQYYEKEERGRGNFPDRFSARQFPNYSSELNVNALLLGDSALYLCASSWGGEETQYFGPGTRLLVL.

The chain uses TRBV5-1 and TRBJ2-3; possible D gene TRBD1, 6 bases. Trimming removed 3 bases at V and 4 bases at J, with 15 bases between. CDR3 length: 15 residues. Germline V gene lookup returns CDR1 SGHRS and CDR2 YFSETQ. This CDR3 is CASSWQGSGADTQYF. In DNA form, the CDR3 reads TGCGCCAGCAGCTGGCAGGGGTCCGGGGCAGATACGCAGTATTTT.

The sample holds one count of this clone. V usage is TRBV5-1 and J usage is TRBJ2-1; 10 positions match TRBD1. This CDR3 is 16 amino acids long. V lost 1 base and J lost 8; bases outside the gene matches: 9. The germline V gene encodes CDR1 SGHRS and CDR2 YFSETQ. The CDR3 region is CASSLWRQGARDEQFF. The DNA for the CDR3 is TGCGCCAGCAGCTTGTGGAGACAGGGGGCGCGCGATGAGCAGTTCTTC.

This rearrangement joins TRBV14 to TRBJ1-1; D is ambiguous. V was shortened by 4 bases and J by 3 bases, with 9 bases between the two germline ends. The V gene's germline CDR1 is SGHDN and CDR2 FVKESK. CDR3 size: 13 residues. The CDR3 DNA reads as TGTGCCAGCAGCCTGGGGTGGGACACTGAAGCTTTCTTT. Amino acids: CASSLGWDTEAFF.

The gene calls are TRBV7-9 and TRBJ2-7, with TRBD1 matching 8 bases. The V and J ends lost 4 bases and 5 bases, in that order; junction bases with no gene match: 7. The CDR3 totals 14 residues. Germline V gene lookup returns CDR1 SEHNR and CDR2 FQNEAQ (reference sequence). CDR3: CASSSTRDRNEQYF. The CDR3 DNA reads as TGTGCCAGCAGCTCCACCAGGGACAGGAACGAGCAGTACTTC.

The V gene is TRBV6-5, the J gene TRBJ2-7; TRBD1 matches 9 bases. The trim removed 2 bases at V and 3 bases at J, leaving 5 bases unmatched. The CDR3 contains 15 residues. CDR1 is MNHEY and CDR2 is SVGAGI in the germline V gene. CDR3 nucleotide sequence: TGTGCCAGCAGTTACGATTCGGGACAGGGCTACGAGCAGTACTTC. This translates into CASSYDSGQGYEQYF.

V gene TRBV7-8 combines with J gene TRBJ1-4; D may be TRBD1 (6 bases). CDR3 size: 13 residues. CDR1 and CDR2 (germline): SGHVS, FQNEAQ. Trimming removed 3 bases at V and 7 bases at J, with 9 bases between. CDR3: CASSFVRGEKLFF. In nucleotides, the CDR3 is TGTGCCAGCAGCTTTGTCAGGGGTGAAAAACTGTTTTTT.

The gene calls are TRBV2 and TRBJ1-3, with D possibly matching TRBD1 (6 bases). Germline assignment: CDR1 SNHLY and CDR2 FYNNEI. Trimming took 6 bases from V and 2 from J, leaving 11 bases between them. The CDR3 length is 14 residues. This chain's CDR3 is CASRLRQAGNTIYF. As DNA, the CDR3 is TGTGCCAGCAGGTTGCGACAGGCTGGAAACACCATATATTTT.

J is TRBJ2-1 and V is TRBV5-1; D uncertain. Trimming left V 2 bases short and J 0 bases short, with 9 bases between. CDR1 is SGHRS and CDR2 is YFSETQ in the germline V gene. The CDR3 is made up of 15 amino acids. In nucleotides, the CDR3 is TGCGCCAGCAGCTTCCACCTCAGCTCCTACAATGAGCAGTTCTTC. This sequence encodes CASSFHLSSYNEQFF. The entire variable domain, with the rest obtained from reference TRBV5-1 and TRBJ2-1, is as follows: KAGVTQTPRYLIKTRGQQVTLSCSPISGHRSVSWYQQTPGQGLQFLFEYFSETQRNKGNFPGRFSGRQFSNSRSEMNVSTLELGDSALYLCASSFHLSSYNEQFFGPGTRLTVL.

The V and J genes are TRBV6-4 and TRBJ2-2; either TRBD1 or TRBD2 may fit D (5 bases each). Trimming pared 6 bases from V and 10 bases from J, leaving 15 bases between. This CDR3 region has 13 residues. Germline V gene data show CDR1 as MRHNA and CDR2 as SNTAGT. CDR3 nucleotides: TGTGCCAGCAGCTCGAATGGGGGTGTGGAGCTGTTTTTT. Protein product: CASSSNGGVELFF.

This chain uses TRBV9 with TRBJ2-1; D unresolved. V lost 2 bases to trimming and J lost 7 bases, with 7 bases between them. Germline V gene data show CDR1 as SGDLS and CDR2 as YYNGEE. The CDR3 has 12 residues. The CDR3 DNA sequence: TGTGCCAGCAGCGTTTCTGGGAATGAGCAGTTCTTC. Translation gives CASSVSGNEQFF.

The chain combines TRBV4-2 with TRBJ1-3; 9 bases are shared with TRBD1. Looked up from germline, CDR1 is LGHNA and CDR2 is YNFKEQ. V shed 0 bases and J 4 bases; nucleotides not matched to a gene: 4. This CDR3 spans 16 amino acids. CDR3 loop: CASSQDDRGMGNTIYF. The CDR3 region has the DNA TGTGCCAGCAGCCAAGACGACAGGGGGATGGGAAACACCATATATTTT.

The chain is built from TRBV28 and TRBJ1-2, with a tentative D call TRBD1 (5 bases). The CDR3 is 14 amino acids. The germline V and J ends were trimmed by 2 bases and 5 bases, with 12 bases remaining between them. Germline assignment: CDR1 MDHEN and CDR2 SYDVKM. CDR3 sequence reads: CASSLKRGSYGYTF. The DNA of the CDR3 is TGTGCCAGCAGTTTAAAGCGGGGGTCTTATGGCTACACCTTC.

The rearrangement links TRBV6-5 to TRBJ2-7; 11 nucleotides align to TRBD1. This CDR3 comprises 13 residues. Per the germline V gene, CDR1 is MNHEY and CDR2 is SVGAGI. Germline trimming cut 6 bases from V and 6 bases from J; bases unmatched to any gene: 4. The CDR3 coding sequence is TGTGCCAGCAGCTACGGGACAGGGGGCGAGCAGTACTTC. Translation: CASSYGTGGEQYF.

CDR3 in amino acids: CASRPRADINSPLHF. CDR3 nucleotides: TGTGCCAGCAGACCGAGGGCGGACATCAATTCACCCCTCCACTTT. J is TRBJ1-6 and V is TRBV7-9; a weak D match, TRBD1 (5 bases). The germline CDR1 and CDR2 sequences are SEHNR and FQNEAQ (reference sequence). The CDR3 extends over 15 amino acids. The V end was cut by 6 bases, the J end by 7 bases, with 16 bases between.

This chain connects TRBV24-1 to TRBJ2-3; D is possibly TRBD2 (5 bases). Germline V CDR1 and CDR2: KGHDR, SFDVKD. V lost 8 bases to trimming and J lost 2 bases, with 10 bases between them. This CDR3 has 13 amino acids. CDR3 sequence (DNA): TGTGCCACCACCCCAGCGGCCACAGATACGCAGTATTTT. This translates into CATTPAATDTQYF.

The V call is TRBV4-1, the J call TRBJ1-1; D is perhaps TRBD1 (6 bases). V was pared by 1 base and J by 6 bases, with 18 bases between. The germline CDR1 and CDR2 sequences are MGHRA and YSYEKL. This CDR3 has 16 residues. As DNA, the CDR3 is TGCGCCAGCAGCCAAGGCGGGGGGGCTTACGGATCTGAAGCTTTCTTT. This encodes CASSQGGGAYGSEAFF.